The clone carrying this T cell receptor beta chain came up many times. CDR3 length: 15 residues. Germline CDR1 and CDR2: SGHTS and YDEGEE. The junction had 3 bases not matched to a gene; V was cut back by 0 bases and J by 3 bases. The data derive from a study of regulatory T cells in long-lasting Graves disease. Libraries of TCR beta came from iRepertoire HTBI primers plus Arm-PCR of CDR3 regions. TCRdb re-called the multiplex PCR reads with MiXCR, one entry per CDR3 protein. The sample comprises 360,000 or so distinct CDR3 sequences, over 15% of which are singletons, and 25% to 30% rests with the top ten. Time point defined: newly diagnosed GD, antithyroid drugs for less than 3 months. PBMC-derived RNA was used for the TCR library. The same sample was also used in a study of T cells in Graves' hyperthyroidism and ophthalmopathy. This second study says: Investigators excluded patients with uncontrolled infection, other autoimmune disease, pregnancy or lactation. With the HTBI primer set, the TCR CDR3 went through a first round of RT-PCR.

The rearrangement joins TRBV5-8 to TRBJ2-7; 10 positions match TRBD1. The TCR comes from a man in his forties with Graves disease. This specimen consisted of peripheral blood mononuclear cells (PBMCs), obtained at new diagnosis, from a patient treated with antithyroid drugs. CDR3 bases: TGTGCCAGCAGCTTGGGACAGGGGGCCGTCTACGAGCAGTACTTC. It yields the protein CASSLGQGAVYEQYF.